Each of the 5 T cell receptor beta chains below was sequenced from the same sample in a study of OX40 agonist ivuxolimab in advanced cancers. TCRdb's table, derived via immunoSEQ multiplex PCR, lists solely in-frame clones and lacks some. In the table there are around 74,000 clones, about 90% of which are singletons. The sequences come from CD4+ or CD8+ T cells sorted from blood, collected in a trial of the OX40 agonist ivuxolimab. The receptor source for this set is an adult with an advanced solid tumor such as melanoma, head and neck, liver or kidney cancer.

This clone was seen only a few times. This chain links TRBV30 with TRBJ1-5, with D unclear. In germline, CDR1 is GTSNPN, CDR2 SVGIG (reference sequence). V was trimmed by 3 bases and J by 1 base, leaving 7 bases between them. The CDR3 is made up of 13 amino acids. The CDR3 here is CAWSRASNQPQHF. CDR3 nucleotides: TGTGCCTGGAGCAGAGCAAGCAATCAGCCCCAGCATTTT.

This clone showed up just once. The chain combines TRBV6-6 with TRBJ1-5, with 10 nucleotides matching TRBD1. The CDR3 spans 14 residues. Trimming took 2 bases from V and 10 from J; bases not matched to a gene: 5. The V gene's germline CDR1 is MNHNY and CDR2 SVGAGI (reference sequence). The CDR3 spells CASSYGTGDIPQHF. The CDR3 region has the DNA TGTGCCAGCAGTTACGGGACAGGGGACATCCCCCAGCATTTT.

The chain recombines TRBV28 with TRBJ1-1; maybe TRBD1 (5 bases). Germline values: CDR1 MDHEN, CDR2 SYDVKM. This CDR3 is built from 16 residues. Trimming pared 6 bases from V and 4 bases from J, leaving 21 bases between. CDR3 region: CASSPGLSRLVTEAFF. In nucleotides, the CDR3 is TGTGCCAGCAGCCCGGGGCTTTCTAGATTGGTCACTGAAGCTTTCTTT.

This clone was counted between two and nine times. In nucleotides, the CDR3 is TGTGCCTGGAGTCCGGGGAACTATGGCTACACCTTC. Translating it yields CAWSPGNYGYTF. J is TRBJ1-2 and V is TRBV30; D ambiguous. There are 12 residues in the CDR3. V lost 2 bases, J lost 2 bases, and 6 bases lay in between. Germline CDR1 reads GTSNPN; CDR2 reads SVGIG (reference sequence).

The CDR3 loop reads CASSPNNEQFF. As DNA, the CDR3 is TGTGCCAGCAGCCCGAACAATGAGCAGTTCTTC. V is TRBV14 and J is TRBJ2-1; no definite D call. V was cut by 4 bases and J by 5 bases, with 3 bases left in between. Germline loops: CDR1 SGHDN, CDR2 FVKESK. This CDR3 contains 11 residues.